Below, 4 T cell receptor beta chains from the same sample are listed, as sequenced in a study of T cell changes during pregnancy in multiple sclerosis. The method was immunoSEQ multiplex PCR; TCRdb's version includes in-frame clones alone and lacks a portion of them. The sample has fewer than 130,000 clones; about nine tenths are singletons. The specimen comprised peripheral blood, sampled after pregnancy. The receptors originated from a female donor with multiple sclerosis, enrolled in a pregnancy study.

This clone was observed once. This chain uses TRBV6-1 with TRBJ2-7; TRBD2 aligns across 9 bases. Germline CDR1 reads MNHNS; CDR2 reads SASEGT. V dropped 5 bases and J dropped 1; count of bases not matched to a gene: 3. The length of the CDR3 is 14 residues. This chain's CDR3 is CASSLAGSSYEQYF. The DNA of the CDR3 is TGTGCCAGCAGTCTAGCGGGGTCGTCCTACGAGCAGTACTTC.

The CDR3 protein is CASSSTGQNYGYTF. The DNA of the CDR3 is TGTGCCAGCAGCTCGACAGGGCAGAACTATGGCTACACCTTC. The chain carries TRBV7-9 and TRBJ1-2; 7 bases are a match to TRBD1. The germline CDR1 and CDR2 sequences are SEHNR and FQNEAQ (reference sequence). After removal of 4 bases from V and 2 bases from J, the junction contained 4 bases not matched to a gene. The CDR3 has 14 residues.

This chain joins TRBV6-5 and TRBJ1-2; D remains unclear. Germline lookup yields CDR1 MNHEY and CDR2 SVGAGI. CDR3 size: 13 residues. Deletions cut 0 bases from V and 4 bases from J, with 6 bases between. This chain's CDR3 is CASSYSNSYGYTF. The CDR3 nucleotides are TGTGCCAGCAGTTACTCGAACAGCTATGGCTACACCTTC.

This chain joins TRBV10-3 and TRBJ1-2; 10 positions agree with TRBD1. This CDR3 comprises 17 residues. Trimming removed 4 bases from V and 1 base from J; junction bases left unmatched: 9. Germline CDR1 is ENHRY and CDR2 is SYGVKD. CDR3 nucleotide sequence: TGTGCCATCAGTGCGCGCGGACAGGGGGTGATTAACTATGGCTACACCTTC. Its protein product is CAISARGQGVINYGYTF.